The clone carrying this T cell receptor beta chain was picked up one time. This sample is drawn from a study of blood T cell repertoires in COVID-19. Data came from immunoSEQ multiplex PCR; TCRdb stores just in-frame clones and leaves some out. Of about 79,000 clones listed, about 90% are singletons. The CDR3 loop spans 15 amino acids. The germline V gene has CDR1 MNHEY and CDR2 SMNVEV (reference sequence). V dropped 6 bases and J dropped 1; count of bases not matched to a gene: 3. Sequenced: peripheral blood. This clonotype originated in a man aged 45 to 65 with active COVID-19. The rearrangement uses TRBV27 and TRBJ1-5; 10 bases fit TRBD1. CDR3 DNA sequence: TGTGCCAGCAGGCCGGGACAGGGGAGCAATCAGCCCCAGCATTTT. This codes for CASRPGQGSNQPQHF.